This T cell receptor (beta chain) stems from a study of sequential checkpoint blockade in melanoma. At the level of the study: Arm A got nivolumab then ipilimumab; arm B the reverse, 1:1. Both treatment sequences were followed by maintenance nivolumab.

Deletions cut 4 bases from V and 5 bases from J, with 9 bases between. The CDR3 has 12 residues. The V gene's germline CDR1 is MNHEY and CDR2 SMNVEV (reference sequence). Treatment here: randomized to nivolumab then ipilimumab (arm A) or the reverse (arm B). Sorted cells were live CD3+CD8+, lacking CD19 and CD56, from PBMCs. Assay: immunoSEQ multiplex PCR; the TCRdb copy retains only in-frame clones and omits some. The table records some 10,000 clones, about three quarters of them present only once. This TCR was recovered from a human donor with melanoma. The sample here was CD8+ T cells sorted from blood (inferred from file names), taken from a patient given nivolumab and ipilimumab in sequence. V is TRBV27 and J is TRBJ2-7; no reliable D call. The CDR3 sequence is CASSSPEDEQYF. The CDR3 nucleotides are TGTGCCAGCAGTTCCCCAGAGGACGAGCAGTACTTC.